The text below deals with one T cell receptor beta chain. Its antigen remains unknown. The data stem from a study of cytomegalovirus exposure and HLA in healthy donors. On the study more broadly: Most genotyped donors, roughly 80% of 398, had Caucasian-associated genetic ancestry. Study-level points and caveats: Confirmation in vitro established that a few CMV-associated chains were specific for CMV antigens.

Per the germline V gene, CDR1 is SGHAT and CDR2 is FQNNGV. The CDR3 contains 17 residues. V was pared by 5 bases and J by 4 bases, with 12 bases of the junction left unmatched. PCR employed 60 Vbeta and 13 Jbeta primers. Assay: immunoSEQ multiplex PCR; the TCRdb copy retains only in-frame clones and omits some. The sample records a few hundred thousand clones, approximately 84% being singletons. Sequencing used PBMCs. The chain has TRBV11-2 and TRBJ2-1; 9 nucleotides line up with TRBD2. This receptor was taken from a woman aged 35 to 49 in good health and CMV-seronegative. The CDR3 region is CASSRDVAGAGYNEQFF. CDR3 sequence (DNA): TGTGCCAGCAGCCGAGATGTAGCGGGGGCAGGTTACAATGAGCAGTTCTTC.